This entry lists 29 T cell receptor beta chains sequenced from one sample in a study of T-cell reconstitution after alpha-beta-depleted transplantation in children. TCRbeta library preparation incorporated unique molecular identifiers. TCRdb analysed the PCR reads with MiXCR anew, one entry per CDR3 protein. The sample lists 77,000 or so distinct CDR3 sequences; 15% to 20% were seen once. The source material was PBMCs, mostly from graft donor cells, sampled 360 days after TCRalphabeta/CD19-depleted stem cell transplant. All receptors come from a male patient aged 2 to 10 who had a stem cell transplant for acute lymphoblastic leukemia, so the T cells may come from the graft donor.

The chain links TRBV5-1 to TRBJ2-7; D is perhaps TRBD1 (6 bases). Trimming stripped 4 bases from V and 0 bases from J, with 8 bases between. The CDR3 has 13 residues. Germline V gene data show CDR1 as SGHRS and CDR2 as YFSETQ. The chain's CDR3 is CASSRDNSYEQYF. In DNA, the CDR3 is TGCGCCAGCAGCCGGGACAACTCCTACGAGCAGTACTTC.

This clonotype was detected many times. V is TRBV5-1 and J is TRBJ2-5; 10 bases are a match to TRBD2. From germline, CDR1 is SGHRS and CDR2 YFSETQ. V shed 4 bases and J 0 bases; nucleotides not matched to a gene: 6. The CDR3 totals 16 residues. CDR3 nucleotides: TGCGCCAGCAGCCCGGGACTAGCGACGTACCAAGAGACCCAGTACTTC. Encoded protein: CASSPGLATYQETQYF.

The rearrangement uses TRBV6-1 and TRBJ2-1; no reliable D call. V lost 2 bases and J 0 bases, leaving 14 bases between the germline ends. Germline values: CDR1 MNHNS, CDR2 SASEGT. There are 17 residues in the CDR3. CDR3 amino acids: CASSELNLWGSYNEQFF. CDR3 coding DNA: TGTGCCAGCAGTGAACTTAACCTGTGGGGCTCCTACAATGAGCAGTTCTTC.

This clonotype was counted many times. The chain combines TRBV29-1 with TRBJ1-2; no firm D call. The CDR3 spans 14 residues. Trimming left V 7 bases short and J 2 bases short, with 17 bases between. Germline loops: CDR1 SQVTM, CDR2 ANQGSEA. CDR3 DNA sequence: TGCAGCGCGTTGGACGGAGGCACAAACTATGGCTACACCTTC. As protein: CSALDGGTNYGYTF.

The CDR3 bases are TGTGCCAGCAGTCAACAGGGGGCGATCACAGATACGCAGTATTTT. This encodes CASSQQGAITDTQYF. The chain uses TRBV6-1 and TRBJ2-3; 9 bases match TRBD1. Trimming at V came to 5 bases and at J to 2 bases, leaving 5 bases not matched to a gene. CDR1 and CDR2 from the germline V gene are MNHNS and SASEGT. The CDR3 totals 15 residues.

This clonotype occurred many times. This chain uses TRBV20-1 with TRBJ2-7; 7 nucleotides agree with TRBD2. CDR1 and CDR2 from the germline V gene are DFQATT and SNEGSKA (reference sequence). The CDR3 totals 12 residues. Germline trimming cut 6 bases from V and 2 bases from J; bases unmatched to any gene: 4. The CDR3 DNA reads TGCAGTGCATGGGAGGGGACCTACGAGCAGTACTTC. Protein product: CSAWEGTYEQYF.

This clonotype was found many times. The chain has TRBV5-1 and TRBJ1-1; weak D call: TRBD1 (5 bases). V was trimmed by 4 bases and J by 1 base, leaving 8 bases between them. The CDR3 has 13 amino acids. Germline assignment: CDR1 SGHRS and CDR2 YFSETQ. CDR3 loop: CASSRGPNTEAFF. Here the CDR3 DNA reads TGCGCCAGCAGCAGGGGACCGAACACTGAAGCTTTCTTT. Full variable domain (remainder filled in from reference TRBV5-1 and TRBJ1-1): KAGVTQTPRYLIKTRGQQVTLSCSPISGHRSVSWYQQTPGQGLQFLFEYFSETQRNKGNFPGRFSGRQFSNSRSEMNVSTLELGDSALYLCASSRGPNTEAFFGQGTRLTVV.

The sample holds many counts of this clonotype. The chain links TRBV12-3 or TRBV12-4 to TRBJ1-4, with TRBD1 as a possible D gene (5 bases). This CDR3 has 13 amino acids. Trimming pared 6 bases from V and 12 bases from J, leaving 17 bases between. The CDR3 bases are TGTGCCAGCAGCCTAATGGCGCCGGGGGAACTGTTTTTT. It codes for CASSLMAPGELFF.

The CDR3 DNA is TGCGCCAGCAGCTTGCTCTACAGGGACGGGCATGGCTACACCTTC. Translation gives CASSLLYRDGHGYTF. The gene calls are TRBV5-1 and TRBJ1-2; tentatively, D is TRBD1 (6 bases). Germline-derived CDR1 and CDR2 are SGHRS and YFSETQ. The CDR3 contains 15 residues. Trimming stripped 1 base from V and 6 bases from J, with 16 bases between.

V gene TRBV5-1 combines with J gene TRBJ2-7; the match to TRBD2 covers 12 bases. Per germline, CDR1 SGHRS and CDR2 YFSETQ. This CDR3 contains 14 residues. Germline trimming cut 3 bases from V and 6 bases from J; bases unmatched to any gene: 4. The CDR3 spells CASSSGLAGIEQYF. CDR3 coding DNA: TGCGCCAGCAGCTCTGGACTAGCGGGAATCGAGCAGTACTTC.

V usage is TRBV6-5 and J usage is TRBJ2-1; D not resolved. CDR3 length: 15 residues. Germline CDR1 is MNHEY and CDR2 is SVGAGI. Trimming left V 0 bases short and J 9 bases short, with 15 bases between. The CDR3 is CASSYSFSPLAEQFF. The CDR3 coding sequence is TGTGCCAGCAGTTACTCGTTTTCCCCGTTAGCTGAGCAGTTCTTC.

Many counts were recorded for this clonotype. The chain employs TRBV24-1 and TRBJ2-1, with 13 bases aligning to TRBD2. The CDR3 is 16 residues long. Germline V gene sequence: CDR1 KGHDR, CDR2 SFDVKD. V dropped 2 bases and J dropped 7; count of bases not matched to a gene: 4. CDR3 in amino acids: CATSDSLAGGRNEQFF. DNA of the CDR3: TGTGCCACCAGTGATTCACTAGCGGGAGGGCGGAATGAGCAGTTCTTC.

The genes are TRBV27 and TRBJ2-3, with 7 bases aligning to TRBD2. The CDR3 covers 15 residues. The germline CDR1 and CDR2 sequences are MNHEY and SMNVEV (reference sequence). V dropped 3 bases and J dropped 1; count of bases not matched to a gene: 4. The DNA of the CDR3 is TGTGCCAGCAGTTTCCGGCTAGCGGGCACAGATACGCAGTATTTT. This encodes CASSFRLAGTDTQYF.

V is TRBV7-6 and J is TRBJ2-1; TRBD2 aligns across 10 bases. The CDR3 sequence is 16 residues long. V was pared by 5 bases and J by 6 bases, with 10 bases of the junction left unmatched. CDR1 and CDR2 (germline): SGHVS, FNYEAQ. This chain's CDR3 is CASSRTGLAVSNEQFF. The CDR3 region has the DNA TGTGCCAGCAGCCGAACCGGACTAGCGGTTAGCAATGAGCAGTTCTTC.

V gene TRBV12-3 or TRBV12-4 combines with J gene TRBJ2-1; 7 bases fit TRBD2. V was clipped by 5 bases and J by 4 bases; unmatched bases: 8. The CDR3 contains 15 residues. CDR3 region: CASSLSGIFYNEQFF. Written as DNA, the CDR3 is TGTGCCAGCAGTCTAAGCGGGATTTTTTACAATGAGCAGTTCTTC.

This chain connects TRBV18 to TRBJ2-3; D unresolved. Germline V gives CDR1 KGHSH, CDR2 LQKENI. This CDR3 has 14 amino acids. Trimming pared 6 bases from V and 6 bases from J, leaving 16 bases between. The chain's CDR3 is CASSRVRTRDTQYF. The CDR3 DNA is TGTGCCAGCTCGCGAGTTAGAACCCGGGATACGCAGTATTTT.

This clonotype was recorded many times. The rearrangement uses TRBV4-1 and TRBJ2-1; 7 bases match TRBD2. V dropped 3 bases and J dropped 5; count of bases not matched to a gene: 4. Germline V gene data show CDR1 as MGHRA and CDR2 as YSYEKL. This CDR3 comprises 14 residues. This CDR3 is CASSHLAEDNEQFF. The DNA of the CDR3 is TGCGCCAGCAGCCACCTAGCGGAAGACAATGAGCAGTTCTTC.

This clonotype showed up many times. The chain couples TRBV29-1 to TRBJ2-1, with TRBD1 matching over 9 bases. The CDR3 spans 14 residues. Germline values: CDR1 SQVTM, CDR2 ANQGSEA. Unmatched junction bases numbered 9, after V lost 6 bases and J lost 6 bases. CDR3 sequence reads: CSVRDRDKSNEQFF. The CDR3, as DNA: TGCAGCGTGAGGGACAGGGATAAGAGCAATGAGCAGTTCTTC.

The V call is TRBV7-9, the J call TRBJ1-2, with 9 positions matching TRBD1. This CDR3 region has 15 residues. V shed 5 bases and J 8 bases; nucleotides not matched to a gene: 12. Germline V gene data show CDR1 as SEHNR and CDR2 as FQNEAQ (reference sequence). CDR3 sequence reads: CASSQATGGRGGYTF. The DNA of the CDR3 is TGTGCCAGCAGCCAGGCGACAGGGGGAAGAGGCGGCTACACCTTC.

The V call is TRBV7-6, the J call TRBJ2-5; TRBD2 aligns across 15 bases. The germline CDR1 and CDR2 sequences are SGHVS and FNYEAQ. The CDR3 loop spans 19 amino acids. V lost 5 bases to trimming and J lost 4 bases; unmatched junction nucleotides: 14. The chain's CDR3 is CASSAYTTWTSGRVETQYF. CDR3 sequence (DNA): TGTGCCAGCAGCGCATACACTACCTGGACTAGCGGGAGGGTAGAGACCCAGTACTTC.

This clonotype came up a few times. The V call is TRBV7-9, the J call TRBJ2-1, with D hard to call. Germline V lookup: CDR1 SEHNR, CDR2 FQNEAQ (reference sequence). Between the trimmed V and J ends, which lost 1 base and 9 bases, there was a span of 7 bases. The CDR3 sequence is 12 residues long. The CDR3 DNA reads as TGTGCCAGCAGCTTAGTAGGTAGTGAGCAGTTCTTC. Translation gives CASSLVGSEQFF.

The table lists this clonotype with many counts. This sequence joins TRBV20-1 and TRBJ2-7, with 7 positions matching TRBD2. The CDR3 is 14 residues long. Germline loops: CDR1 DFQATT, CDR2 SNEGSKA (reference sequence). J was trimmed by 4 bases and V by 3 bases; bases with no gene match: 9. The CDR3 coding sequence is TGCAGTGCTAGGACTAGCCCAGGATTTTACGAGCAGTACTTC. This codes for CSARTSPGFYEQYF.

This clonotype was found a few times. J is TRBJ1-1 and V is TRBV20-1; no clear D gene. This CDR3 has 12 residues. Germline V gene data show CDR1 as DFQATT and CDR2 as SNEGSKA (reference sequence). Trimming cost V 3 bases and J 3 bases, with 8 bases left between them. The CDR3 DNA follows: TGCAGTGCTAGCCGGGTTGACACTGAAGCTTTCTTT. Its protein is CSASRVDTEAFF.

This clonotype was detected only a few times. The rearrangement uses TRBV6-5 and TRBJ2-1, with TRBD2 matching over 13 bases. Germline CDR1 MNHEY, CDR2 SVGAGI. V dropped 6 bases and J dropped 4; count of bases not matched to a gene: 3. The CDR3 contains 15 residues. CDR3 bases: TGTGCCAGCAGGTTACTAGCGGGAGGGTACAATGAGCAGTTCTTC. Translated, it gives CASRLLAGGYNEQFF.

This chain joins TRBV19 and TRBJ2-7; D possibly corresponds to TRBD1 (6 bases). From germline, CDR1 is LNHDA and CDR2 SQIVND (reference sequence). V lost 5 bases, J lost 5 bases, and 16 bases lay in between. The CDR3 contains 14 residues. The chain's CDR3 is CASSHTNQGNEQYF. CDR3 in DNA: TGTGCCAGTAGTCATACGAACCAGGGGAACGAGCAGTACTTC.

J is TRBJ1-5 and V is TRBV25-1; 8 bases agree with TRBD1. CDR3 length: 14 amino acids. J was trimmed by 7 bases and V by 8 bases; bases with no gene match: 10. Germline CDR1 is MGHDK and CDR2 is SYGVNS. The CDR3 bases are TGTGCCAGCGCGTCCACAGGGGGGGGACAGCCCCAGCATTTT. Protein sequence: CASASTGGGQPQHF.

The rearrangement uses TRBV4-1 and TRBJ2-7; D ambiguous. Per the germline V gene, CDR1 is MGHRA and CDR2 is YSYEKL. CDR3 length: 13 residues. The V gene lost 5 bases and the J gene lost 5 bases, with 13 bases spanning the gap. The CDR3 loop reads CASSRRTWDEQYF. In DNA form, the CDR3 reads TGCGCCAGCAGCAGACGGACCTGGGACGAGCAGTACTTC.

Ten or more counts support this clonotype. The CDR3 loop is CASSLVWWPNEQFF. CDR3 DNA sequence: TGTGCCAGCAGTTTAGTCTGGTGGCCCAATGAGCAGTTCTTC. The chain recombines TRBV12-3 or TRBV12-4 with TRBJ2-1; no definite D call. Deletions cut 1 base from V and 6 bases from J, with 10 bases between. The CDR3 sequence is 14 residues long.

The genes are TRBV10-3 and TRBJ2-5; no clear D. Germline V gene data show CDR1 as ENHRY and CDR2 as SYGVKD. CDR3 length: 12 residues. V lost 3 bases to trimming and J lost 7 bases, with 9 bases between them. The CDR3 nucleotides read TGTGCCATCAGTGAAACCGCCAGGACCCAGTACTTC. Its protein product is CAISETARTQYF.